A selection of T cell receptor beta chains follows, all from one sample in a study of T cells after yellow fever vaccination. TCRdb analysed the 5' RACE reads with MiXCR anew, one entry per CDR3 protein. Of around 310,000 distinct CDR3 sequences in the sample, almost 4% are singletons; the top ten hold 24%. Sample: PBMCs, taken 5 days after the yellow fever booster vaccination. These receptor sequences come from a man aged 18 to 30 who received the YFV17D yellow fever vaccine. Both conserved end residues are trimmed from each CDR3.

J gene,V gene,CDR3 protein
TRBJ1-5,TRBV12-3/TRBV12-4,ASRPGTGANQPQH
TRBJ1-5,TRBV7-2,ASSFDATGPQH
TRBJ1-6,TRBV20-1,SARTTESSYNSPLH
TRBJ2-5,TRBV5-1,ASSLDSGAQETQY
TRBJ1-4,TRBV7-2,ASSLSQGRTNEKLF
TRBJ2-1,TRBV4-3,ASSQDSGTEVGQF
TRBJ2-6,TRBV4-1,ASSQVLGGPGANVLT
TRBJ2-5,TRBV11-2,ASSSRLQETQY
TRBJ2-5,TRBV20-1,SASDRQETQY
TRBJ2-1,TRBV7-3,ASSSTVAGAVEQF
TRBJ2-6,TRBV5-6,ASSHLGLAGLGANVLT
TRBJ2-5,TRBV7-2,ASRPRGSETQY
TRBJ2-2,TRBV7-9,ASVLGGSYTGELF
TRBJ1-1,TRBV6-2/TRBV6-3,ASSSILAAF
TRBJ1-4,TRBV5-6,ASSLRGSLIEELF
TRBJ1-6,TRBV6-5,ASSGDRQNSPLH
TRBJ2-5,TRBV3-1,ASSLGERFSETQY
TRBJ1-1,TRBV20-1,SASPGLEAF
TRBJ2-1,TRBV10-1,ASSETGATGYNEQF
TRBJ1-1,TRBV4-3,ASSQDPTTEAF
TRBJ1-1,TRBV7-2,ASSSTSDSEAF
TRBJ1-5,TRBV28,ASSLGVGGQPQH
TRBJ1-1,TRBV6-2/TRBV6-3,ASSFLRGNTEAF
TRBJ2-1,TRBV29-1,SVPRDYEQF
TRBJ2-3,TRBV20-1,SAPTSASSTDTQY
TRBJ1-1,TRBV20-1,SARDRGPGAF
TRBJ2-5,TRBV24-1,ATSDHPATGRDQETQY
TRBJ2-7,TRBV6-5,ASSSPRPGDNSYEQY
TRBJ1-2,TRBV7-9,ASSFRFSDGYT
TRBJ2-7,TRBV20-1,SAPAGTGSYEQY
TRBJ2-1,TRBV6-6,ASSYIRYNEQF
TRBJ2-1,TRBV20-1,SAIAGGTEQF
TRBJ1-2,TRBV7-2,ASSPDTYGYT
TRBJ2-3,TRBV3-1,ASSPLADGPDTQY
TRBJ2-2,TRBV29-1,SANYLGGRGTGELF
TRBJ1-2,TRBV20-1,SARPHPGSGYT
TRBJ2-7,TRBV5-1,ASSLGPGMAYEQY
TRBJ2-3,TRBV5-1,ASSLAPGRSTDTQY
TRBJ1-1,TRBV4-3,ASSHPDRDTEAF
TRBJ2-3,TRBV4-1,ASSLQGWGGTDTQY
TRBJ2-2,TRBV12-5,ACSGGALRTGELF
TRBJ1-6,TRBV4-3,ASSQDRGTTLH
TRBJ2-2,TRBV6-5,ASSFRRAHLELF
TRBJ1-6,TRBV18,ASSPGGNSPLH
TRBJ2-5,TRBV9,ASSLPQRGGLETQY
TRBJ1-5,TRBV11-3,ASIPGQGGNQPQH
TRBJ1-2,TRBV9,ASSVGPNRGLNYGYT
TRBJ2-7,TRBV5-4,ASSNRQGGAYEQY
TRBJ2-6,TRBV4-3,ASSQDPSFDSGANVLT
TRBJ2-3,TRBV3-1,ASSPLRDRGTDTQY
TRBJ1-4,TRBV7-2,ASSFRKNEKLF
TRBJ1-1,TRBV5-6,ASSLATGLPEAF
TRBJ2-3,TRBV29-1,SVARRGPDTQY
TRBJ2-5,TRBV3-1,ASSQARETQY
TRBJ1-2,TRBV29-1,SVEAGRQGALIRDGYT
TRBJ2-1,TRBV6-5,ASSYYTEQF